This TCR beta chain was identified in a study of T cell changes during pregnancy in multiple sclerosis. Sequencing used immunoSEQ multiplex PCR; TCRdb keeps in-frame clones, though not all of them. The profile shows approximately 36,000 clones, 93% of them singletons. This TCR was recovered from a female donor with multiple sclerosis, enrolled in a pregnancy study. Sequenced material: CD4+ T cells from peripheral blood mononuclear cells, taken in the first trimester of pregnancy.

The DNA for the CDR3 is TGTGCCAGCAGCTTAAGGGGCGTCGGGGGTAAGGACACCGGGGAGCTGTTTTTT. Protein sequence: CASSLRGVGGKDTGELFF. The chain is built from TRBV7-3 and TRBJ2-2, with TRBD2 as a possible D gene (6 bases). The ends were cut back, 1 base at V and 3 bases at J, with 18 bases in the middle. CDR1 and CDR2 (germline): SGHTA, FQGTGA. The CDR3 is made up of 18 amino acids. The whole variable domain, remainder taken from reference TRBV7-3 and TRBJ2-2, is GAGVSQTPSNKVTEKGKYVELRCDPISGHTALYWYRQSLGQGPEFLIYFQGTGAADDSGLPNDRFFAVRPEGSVSTLKIQRTERGDSAVYLCASSLRGVGGKDTGELFFGEGSRLTVL.